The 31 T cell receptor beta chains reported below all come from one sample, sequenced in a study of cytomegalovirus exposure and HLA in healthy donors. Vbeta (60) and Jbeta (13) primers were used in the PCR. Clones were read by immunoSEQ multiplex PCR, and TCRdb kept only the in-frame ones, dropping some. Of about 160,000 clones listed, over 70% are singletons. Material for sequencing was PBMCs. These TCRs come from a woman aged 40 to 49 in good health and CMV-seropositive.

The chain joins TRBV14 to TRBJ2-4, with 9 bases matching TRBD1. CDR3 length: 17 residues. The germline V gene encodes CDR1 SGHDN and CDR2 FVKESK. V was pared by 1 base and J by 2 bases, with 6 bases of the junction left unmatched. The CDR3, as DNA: TGTGCCAGCAGCCAAGGCTACAGGGGGCAGACCAAAAACATTCAGTACTTC. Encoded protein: CASSQGYRGQTKNIQYF. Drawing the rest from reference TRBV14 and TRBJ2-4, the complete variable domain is EAGVTQFPSHSVIEKGQTVTLRCDPISGHDNLYWYRRVMGKEIKFLLHFVKESKQDESGMPNNRFLAERTGGTYSTLKVQPAELEDSGVYFCASSQGYRGQTKNIQYFGAGTRLSVL.

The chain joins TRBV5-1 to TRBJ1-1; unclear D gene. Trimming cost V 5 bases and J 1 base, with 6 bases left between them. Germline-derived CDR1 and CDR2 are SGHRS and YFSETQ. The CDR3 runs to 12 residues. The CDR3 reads CASRAGNTEAFF. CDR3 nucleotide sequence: TGCGCCAGCAGGGCAGGGAACACTGAAGCTTTCTTT.

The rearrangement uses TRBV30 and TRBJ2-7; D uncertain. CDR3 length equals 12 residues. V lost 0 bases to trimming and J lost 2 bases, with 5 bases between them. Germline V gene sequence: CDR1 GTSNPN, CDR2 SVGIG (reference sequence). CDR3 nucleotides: TGTGCCTGGAGTGTACGAGCCTACGAGCAGTACTTC. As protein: CAWSVRAYEQYF. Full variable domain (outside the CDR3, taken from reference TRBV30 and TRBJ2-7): SQTIHQWPATLVQPVGSPLSLECTVEGTSNPNLYWYRQAAGRGLQLLFYSVGIGQISSEVPQNLSASRPQDRQFILSSKKLLLSDSGFYLCAWSVRAYEQYFGPGTRLTVT.

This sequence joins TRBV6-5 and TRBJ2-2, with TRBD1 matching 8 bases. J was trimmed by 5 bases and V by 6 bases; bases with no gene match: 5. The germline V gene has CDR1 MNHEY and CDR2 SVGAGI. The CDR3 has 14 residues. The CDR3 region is CASRPDRATGELFF. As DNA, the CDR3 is TGTGCCAGCAGACCGGACAGGGCGACCGGGGAGCTGTTTTTT.

CDR3 nucleotides: TGTGCCAGCACACGGGAGGCGGGCTATGGCTACACCTTC. It specifies CASTREAGYGYTF. The V call is TRBV6-5, the J call TRBJ1-2; D unclear. V was pared by 7 bases and J by 4 bases, with 13 bases between. CDR3 length: 13 residues. The germline gives CDR1 MNHEY, CDR2 SVGAGI.

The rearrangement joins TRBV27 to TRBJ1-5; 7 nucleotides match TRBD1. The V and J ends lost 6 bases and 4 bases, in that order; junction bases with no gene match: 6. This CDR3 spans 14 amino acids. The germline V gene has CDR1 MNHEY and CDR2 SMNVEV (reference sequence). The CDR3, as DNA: TGTGCCAGCAGGATGACAGGGTTAAATCAGCCCCAGCATTTT. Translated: CASRMTGLNQPQHF.

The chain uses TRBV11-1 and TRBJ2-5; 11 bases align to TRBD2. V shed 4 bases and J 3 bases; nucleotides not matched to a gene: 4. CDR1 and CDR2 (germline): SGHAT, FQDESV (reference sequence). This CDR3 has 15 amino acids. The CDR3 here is CASSYETSGKETQYF. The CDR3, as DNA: TGTGCCAGCAGCTACGAGACTAGCGGGAAAGAGACCCAGTACTTC.

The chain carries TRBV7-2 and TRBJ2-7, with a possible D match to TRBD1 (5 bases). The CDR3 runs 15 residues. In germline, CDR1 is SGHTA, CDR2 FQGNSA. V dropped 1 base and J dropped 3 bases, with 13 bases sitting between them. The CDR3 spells CASSLGGGRGYEQYF. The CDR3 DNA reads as TGTGCCAGCAGCTTAGGGGGCGGTCGCGGCTACGAGCAGTACTTC.

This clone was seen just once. DNA for the CDR3: TGTGCCAGCAGCCGCGCAAACAGGGGCGGCTACACCTTC. Its protein is CASSRANRGGYTF. The chain couples TRBV27 to TRBJ1-2; 7 bases map to TRBD1. Germline trimming cut 6 bases from V and 8 bases from J; bases unmatched to any gene: 9. The CDR3 has 13 amino acids. The V gene's germline CDR1 is MNHEY and CDR2 SMNVEV (reference sequence).

The CDR3 protein is CASNWGLSADTQYF. The CDR3 region has the DNA TGCGCCAGCAACTGGGGCTTAAGTGCAGATACGCAGTATTTT. The rearrangement joins TRBV5-1 to TRBJ2-3; D possibly corresponds to TRBD1 (5 bases). From germline, CDR1 is SGHRS and CDR2 YFSETQ. Trimming cost V 6 bases and J 4 bases, with 15 bases left between them. This CDR3 has 14 amino acids.

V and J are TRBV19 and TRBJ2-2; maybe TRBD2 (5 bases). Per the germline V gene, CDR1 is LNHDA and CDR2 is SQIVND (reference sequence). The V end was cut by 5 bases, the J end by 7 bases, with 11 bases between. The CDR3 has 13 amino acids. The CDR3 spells CASSGRVIGELFF. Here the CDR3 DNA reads TGTGCCAGTAGTGGGCGGGTTATCGGGGAGCTGTTTTTT.

The CDR3 DNA reads TGCGCCAGCAGCCCTCTAGCGGGGGGATACAATGAGCAGTTCTTC. It translates to CASSPLAGGYNEQFF. V gene TRBV23-1 combines with J gene TRBJ2-1; 11 nucleotides match TRBD2. TRBV23-1 is flagged as an ORF with uncertain function. The ends lost 6 bases at V and 4 bases at J; junction bases unmatched: 5. There are 15 residues in the CDR3.

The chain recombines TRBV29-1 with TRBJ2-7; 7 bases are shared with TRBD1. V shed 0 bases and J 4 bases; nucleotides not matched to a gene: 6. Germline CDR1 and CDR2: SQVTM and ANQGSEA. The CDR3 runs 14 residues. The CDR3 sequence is CSVEEYRGKYEQYF. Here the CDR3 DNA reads TGCAGCGTTGAAGAGTACAGGGGAAAATACGAGCAGTACTTC.

This CDR3 is CASSLERASGDEQFF. CDR3 nucleotide sequence: TGTGCCAGCAGCTTAGAGCGGGCTAGCGGCGATGAGCAGTTCTTC. The gene calls are TRBV7-8 and TRBJ2-1, with TRBD2 matching over 7 bases. J was trimmed by 8 bases and V by 1 base; bases with no gene match: 8. CDR1 is SGHVS, CDR2 FQNEAQ, per germline. The CDR3 is 15 amino acids.

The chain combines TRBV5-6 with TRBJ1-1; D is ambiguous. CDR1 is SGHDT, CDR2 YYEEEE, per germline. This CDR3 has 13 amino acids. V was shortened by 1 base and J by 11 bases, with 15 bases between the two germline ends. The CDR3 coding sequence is TGTGCCAGCAGCTTGTTTTCAGGAGAGGGCGCTTTCTTT. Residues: CASSLFSGEGAFF.

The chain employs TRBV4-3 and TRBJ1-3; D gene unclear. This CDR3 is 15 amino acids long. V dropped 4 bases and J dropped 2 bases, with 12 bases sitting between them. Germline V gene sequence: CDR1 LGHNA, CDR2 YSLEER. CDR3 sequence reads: CASSPEDMAGNTIYF. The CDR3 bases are TGCGCCAGCAGCCCCGAAGACATGGCTGGAAACACCATATATTTT.

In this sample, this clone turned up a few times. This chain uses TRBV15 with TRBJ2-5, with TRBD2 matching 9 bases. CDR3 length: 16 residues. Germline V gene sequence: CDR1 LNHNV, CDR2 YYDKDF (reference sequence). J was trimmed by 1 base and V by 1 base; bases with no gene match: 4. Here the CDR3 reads CATSRGGGGAQETQYF. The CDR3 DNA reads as TGTGCCACCAGCAGAGGAGGCGGGGGGGCCCAAGAGACCCAGTACTTC.

CDR3 in DNA: TGTGCCAGCAGCTTGGCGACCGGGACAGGCAAGGGCTACACCTTC. This encodes CASSLATGTGKGYTF. This chain uses TRBV7-8 with TRBJ1-2; TRBD1 matches 8 bases. With V trimmed by 3 bases and J by 8 bases, 11 bases remained unmatched. The CDR3 loop spans 15 amino acids. The germline V gene encodes CDR1 SGHVS and CDR2 FQNEAQ.

The CDR3 region has the DNA TGTGCCAGCAGCCACATGAACACTGAAGCTTTCTTT. This sequence encodes CASSHMNTEAFF. V is TRBV7-2 and J is TRBJ1-1; D not resolved. The germline CDR1 and CDR2 sequences are SGHTA and FQGNSA. The CDR3 totals 12 residues. V gave up 5 bases and J gave up 0 bases, with 4 bases separating them.

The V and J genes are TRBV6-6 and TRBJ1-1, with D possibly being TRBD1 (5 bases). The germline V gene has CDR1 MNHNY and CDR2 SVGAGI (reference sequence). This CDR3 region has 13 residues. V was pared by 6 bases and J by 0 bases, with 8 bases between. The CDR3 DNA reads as TGTGCCAGCAGACCGGACATGAACACTGAAGCTTTCTTT. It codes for CASRPDMNTEAFF.

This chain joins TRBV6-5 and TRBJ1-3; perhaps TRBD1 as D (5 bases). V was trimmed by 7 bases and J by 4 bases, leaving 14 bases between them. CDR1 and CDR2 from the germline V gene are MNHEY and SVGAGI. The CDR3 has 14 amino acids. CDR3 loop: CASKLQESGNTIYF. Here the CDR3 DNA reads TGTGCCAGCAAGCTACAGGAAAGCGGAAACACCATATATTTT.

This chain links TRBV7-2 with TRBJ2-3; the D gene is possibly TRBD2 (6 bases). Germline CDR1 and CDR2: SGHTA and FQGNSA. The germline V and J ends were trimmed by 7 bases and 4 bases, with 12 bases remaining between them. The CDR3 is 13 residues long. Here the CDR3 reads CASTTPGADTQYF. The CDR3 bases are TGTGCCAGCACCACCCCGGGGGCAGATACGCAGTATTTT.

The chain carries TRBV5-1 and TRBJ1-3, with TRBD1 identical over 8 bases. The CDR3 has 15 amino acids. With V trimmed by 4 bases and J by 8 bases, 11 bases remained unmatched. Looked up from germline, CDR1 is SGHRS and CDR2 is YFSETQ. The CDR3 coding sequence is TGCGCCAGCAGCGCCCTGACAGGGGCTGGCGACACCATATATTTT. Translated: CASSALTGAGDTIYF.

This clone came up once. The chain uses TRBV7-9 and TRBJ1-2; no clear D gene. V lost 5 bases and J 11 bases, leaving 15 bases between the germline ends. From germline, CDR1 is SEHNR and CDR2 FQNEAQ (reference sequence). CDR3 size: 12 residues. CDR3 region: CASSREDMRYTF. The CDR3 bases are TGTGCCAGCAGCCGCGAGGATATGCGTTACACCTTC.

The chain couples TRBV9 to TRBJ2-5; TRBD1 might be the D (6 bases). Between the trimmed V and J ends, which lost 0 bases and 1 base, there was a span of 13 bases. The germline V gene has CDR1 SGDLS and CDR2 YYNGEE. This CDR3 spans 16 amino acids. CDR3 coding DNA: TGTGCCAGCAGCGTAGCTACCAGGGGTAGCCAAGAGACCCAGTACTTC. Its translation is CASSVATRGSQETQYF.

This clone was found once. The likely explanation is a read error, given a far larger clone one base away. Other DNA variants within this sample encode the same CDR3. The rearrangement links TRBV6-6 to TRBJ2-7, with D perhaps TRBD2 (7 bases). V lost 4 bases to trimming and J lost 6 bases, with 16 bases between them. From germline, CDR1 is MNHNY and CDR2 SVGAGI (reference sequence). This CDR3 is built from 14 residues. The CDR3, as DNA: TGTGCCAGCAGTTTTTTCCATAGGGGGGGCGAGCAGTACTTC. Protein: CASSFFHRGGEQYF.

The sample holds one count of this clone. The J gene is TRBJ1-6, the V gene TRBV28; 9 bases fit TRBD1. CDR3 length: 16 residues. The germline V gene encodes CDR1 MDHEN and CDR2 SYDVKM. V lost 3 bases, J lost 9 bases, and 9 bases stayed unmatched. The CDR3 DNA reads TGTGCCAGCAGTTTGCACCGGGACAGGGTCGGTTCACCCCTCCACTTT. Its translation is CASSLHRDRVGSPLHF.

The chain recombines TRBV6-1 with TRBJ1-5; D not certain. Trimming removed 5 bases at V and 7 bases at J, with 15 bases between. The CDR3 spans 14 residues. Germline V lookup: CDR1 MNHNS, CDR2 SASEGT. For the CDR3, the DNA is TGTGCCAGCAGTCAAGACGGCCTAGGCCAGCCCCAGCATTTT. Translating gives CASSQDGLGQPQHF.

The CDR3 spells CSVAGQGSLGELFF. As DNA, the CDR3 is TGCAGCGTTGCGGGACAGGGTTCCTTGGGGGAGCTGTTTTTT. The chain joins TRBV29-1 to TRBJ2-2, with TRBD1 matching 9 bases. This CDR3 has 14 amino acids. V dropped 4 bases and J dropped 8; count of bases not matched to a gene: 8. CDR1 is SQVTM and CDR2 is ANQGSEA in the germline V gene.

CDR3 DNA sequence: TGCAGCGTCGTTGACCCCTTCTCGGGCACTGAAGCTTTCTTT. Amino acids: CSVVDPFSGTEAFF. The V and J genes are TRBV29-1 and TRBJ1-1; D unclear. Germline assignment: CDR1 SQVTM and CDR2 ANQGSEA. Trimming took off 6 bases at V and 4 bases at J, with 18 bases between the two ends. The CDR3 covers 14 residues.

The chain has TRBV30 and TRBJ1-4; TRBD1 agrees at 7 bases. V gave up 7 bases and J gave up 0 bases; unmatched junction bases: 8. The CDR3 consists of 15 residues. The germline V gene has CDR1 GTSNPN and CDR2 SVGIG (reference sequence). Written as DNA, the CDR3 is TGTGCCTATAATCGACAGGGACCAACTAATGAAAAACTGTTTTTT. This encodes CAYNRQGPTNEKLFF.